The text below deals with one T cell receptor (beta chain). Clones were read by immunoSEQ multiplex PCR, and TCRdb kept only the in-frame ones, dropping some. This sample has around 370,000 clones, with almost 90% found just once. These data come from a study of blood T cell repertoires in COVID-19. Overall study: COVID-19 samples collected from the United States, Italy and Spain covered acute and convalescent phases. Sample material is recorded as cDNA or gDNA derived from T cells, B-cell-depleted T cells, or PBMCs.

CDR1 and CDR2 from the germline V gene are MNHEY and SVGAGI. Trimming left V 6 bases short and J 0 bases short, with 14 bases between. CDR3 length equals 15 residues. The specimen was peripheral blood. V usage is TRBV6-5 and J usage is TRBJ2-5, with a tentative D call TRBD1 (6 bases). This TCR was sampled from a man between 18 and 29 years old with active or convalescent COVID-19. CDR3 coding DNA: TGTGCCAGCAGCCTAGTGGGGGCCCACCAAGAGACCCAGTACTTC. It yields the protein CASSLVGAHQETQYF.